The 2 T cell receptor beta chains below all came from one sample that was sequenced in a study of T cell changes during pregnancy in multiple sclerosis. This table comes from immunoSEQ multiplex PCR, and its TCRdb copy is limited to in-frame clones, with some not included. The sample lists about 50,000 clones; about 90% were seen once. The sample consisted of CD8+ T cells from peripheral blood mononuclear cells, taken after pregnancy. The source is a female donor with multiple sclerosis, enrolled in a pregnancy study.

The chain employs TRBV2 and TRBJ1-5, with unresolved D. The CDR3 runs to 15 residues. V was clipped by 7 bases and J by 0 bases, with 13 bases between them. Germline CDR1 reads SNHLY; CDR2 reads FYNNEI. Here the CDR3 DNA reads TGTGCCAGCACCCCGATGGAGAATAGCAATCAGCCCCAGCATTTT. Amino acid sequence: CASTPMENSNQPQHF.

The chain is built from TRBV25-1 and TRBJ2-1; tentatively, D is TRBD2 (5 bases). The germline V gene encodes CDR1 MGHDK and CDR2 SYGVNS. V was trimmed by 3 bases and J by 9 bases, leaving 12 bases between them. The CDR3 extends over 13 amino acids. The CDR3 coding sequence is TGTGCCAGCAGTGATCTAGCAACGGGTGAGCAGTTCTTC. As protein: CASSDLATGEQFF.